This is a list of T cell receptor beta chains from one sample in a study of T-cell memory formation after mild COVID-19. One entry per CDR3 protein results from TCRdb running MiXCR on the 5' RACE reads. The sample records hundreds of thousands of distinct CDR3 sequences, about a fifth being singletons. Sample: PBMCs or a T cell subset sorted from them (not recorded which). The source is an adult woman who had mild COVID-19 (a few samples of this study predate the infection). Cell type and time point are not known. CDR3s include the opening cysteine and the closing phenylalanine or tryptophan. The D gene is left open where the match is weak. Some rows mark clone size as missing; the rest say once, few, many or name a class of expanded clone.

clone_size	v_call	d_call	j_call	cdr3_nt	cdr3_aa
few	TRBV20-1	TRBD2	TRBJ2-1	TGCAGTGCCGGAGAACCTAGCGGGATATCTATTGAGCAGTTCTTC	CSAGEPSGISIEQFF
NA	TRBV7-9	NA	TRBJ1-5	TGTGCCAGCAGCTTAGCGTCGGCAGGAACGGGTCAGCCCCAGCATTTT	CASSLASAGTGQPQHF
few	TRBV12-3/TRBV12-4	NA	TRBJ2-3	TGTGCCAGCAGTTTACTTAGCACAGATACGCAGTATTTT	CASSLLSTDTQYF
NA	TRBV5-1	NA	TRBJ2-7	TGCGCCAGCAGCTTGTATGTCGGACGTAAAAACGAGCAGTACTTC	CASSLYVGRKNEQYF
NA	TRBV7-6	NA	TRBJ1-2	TGTGCCACGAAACAGGGTTATGGCTACACCTTC	CATKQGYGYTF
NA	TRBV7-6	TRBD2	TRBJ2-1	TGTGCCAGCAGCTTAGTGGCTAGCGGGAGCAATGAGCAGTTCTTC	CASSLVASGSNEQFF
NA	TRBV25-1	NA	TRBJ1-1	TGTGCCAGCAGCACAGGGTTTTCGGCCGGGAACACTGAAGCTTTCTTT	CASSTGFSAGNTEAFF
once	TRBV30	NA	TRBJ1-1	TGTGCCTGGAGTTTAGGACGGTACAGCACTGAAGCTTTCTTT	CAWSLGRYSTEAFF
few	TRBV24-1	TRBD1	TRBJ2-1	TGTGCCACCAGTGATTTGCGGACAGGGAGGAATGAGCAGTTCTTC	CATSDLRTGRNEQFF
NA	TRBV15	TRBD1	TRBJ2-7	TGTGCCACCAGCAGAGACCTGGGACAGATTTACGAGCAGTACTTC	CATSRDLGQIYEQYF
NA	TRBV5-1	NA	TRBJ1-1	TGCGCCAGCAGCTTGGGCCAGACCTCCCTCGGTGAAGCTTTCTTT	CASSLGQTSLGEAFF
NA	TRBV6-5	TRBD2	TRBJ2-2	TGTGCCAGCAGTTACGGACTAGCGGGAGCCCCCGGGGAGCTGTTTTTT	CASSYGLAGAPGELFF
few	TRBV6-2/TRBV6-3	TRBD2	TRBJ2-5	TGTGCCAGCAGCCCAGAGAGTGTGGGAGGGGAACCAACGACCCAGTACTTC	CASSPESVGGEPTTQYF
NA	TRBV7-2	NA	TRBJ2-3	TGTGCCAGCAGCCCCCAGGGGGGGCCACCGTATTTT	CASSPQGGPPYF
NA	TRBV9	NA	TRBJ1-2	TGTGCCAGCAGCGTTGCATCGGCAGGGGCCGTCTATGGCTACACCTTC	CASSVASAGAVYGYTF
NA	TRBV18	NA	TRBJ1-1	TGTGCCAGCTCACCAGACATAAGGGACACTGAAGCTTTCTTT	CASSPDIRDTEAFF
few	TRBV6-5	NA	TRBJ2-1	TGTGCCAGCGGAGGGAGCGGGTACAATGAGCAGTTCTTC	CASGGSGYNEQFF
NA	TRBV7-8	NA	TRBJ2-2	TGTGCCAGCAGCTTAGTAGCGGCTCGGACGTTCAGTAGGGACACCGGGGAGCTGTTTTTT	CASSLVAARTFSRDTGELFF
few	TRBV4-1	TRBD2	TRBJ2-1	TGCGCCAGCAGCCAACCTGGAACTAGCGGGAGATCAGCTGAGCAGTTCTTC	CASSQPGTSGRSAEQFF
NA	TRBV9	NA	TRBJ2-2	TGTGCCAGCAGCGTAGCTCTCCTAACCGGGGAGCTGTTTTTT	CASSVALLTGELFF
NA	TRBV6-2/TRBV6-3	NA	TRBJ1-5	TGTGCCAGCCGTCGGCAGGACCCCTATTATAGCAATCAGCCCCAGCATTTT	CASRRQDPYYSNQPQHF
NA	TRBV12-3/TRBV12-4	TRBD2	TRBJ2-5	TGTGCCAGCAGTATCCCGTCGGGAGGGACGGAGACCCAGTACTTC	CASSIPSGGTETQYF
NA	TRBV12-3/TRBV12-4	NA	TRBJ1-1	TGTGCCAGCAGTTTTTGGGGGAAGAACACTGAAGCTTTCTTT	CASSFWGKNTEAFF
NA	TRBV7-9	TRBD2	TRBJ2-1	TGTGCCAGCAGCCCATCGATGGGAGGGCCCTACAATGAGCAGTTCTTC	CASSPSMGGPYNEQFF
NA	TRBV12-3/TRBV12-4	TRBD1	TRBJ2-5	TGTGCCAGCAGTGAACAGGGGGCGAAGGAGACCCAGTACTTC	CASSEQGAKETQYF
NA	TRBV4-1	NA	TRBJ1-5	TGCGCCAGCAGCCAAGAAACGGTATCTCAGCCCCAGCATTTT	CASSQETVSQPQHF
few	TRBV12-3/TRBV12-4	TRBD1	TRBJ2-7	TGTGCCAGCAGTTTTGCTAGGGACAGGGTCTACGAGCAGTACTTC	CASSFARDRVYEQYF
NA	TRBV20-1	NA	TRBJ2-1	TGCAGTGCCCAAGGCGCAGGTAGAACGGGGCAGTTCTTC	CSAQGAGRTGQFF
few	TRBV4-1	TRBD1	TRBJ2-1	TGCGCCAGCAGCCAAGTGGGGCTCGGGACAGGGGCTAACAATGAGCAGTTCTTC	CASSQVGLGTGANNEQFF
NA	TRBV7-6	TRBD1	TRBJ2-6	TGTGCCAGCAGCCCTAGGACAGGGGTTTCTGGGGCCAACGTCCTGACTTTC	CASSPRTGVSGANVLTF
NA	TRBV6-2/TRBV6-3	TRBD2	TRBJ2-1	TGTGCCAGCAGTTACACTAGCGGATTGAATGAGCAGTTCTTC	CASSYTSGLNEQFF
NA	TRBV10-3	NA	TRBJ1-2	TGTGCCATCAGTGAGTCGAGACAGGTCCAAACCTATGGCTACACCTTC	CAISESRQVQTYGYTF
many	TRBV19	TRBD1	TRBJ2-6	TGTGCCAGTAGTCCCCTCTCCGCCGGGACAGGACCGTCTGGGGCCAACGTCCTGACTTTC	CASSPLSAGTGPSGANVLTF
NA	TRBV5-5	NA	TRBJ2-7	TGTGCCAGCAGCTTGGTAACAGGCCAATCCTACGAGCAGTACTTC	CASSLVTGQSYEQYF
NA	TRBV5-1	TRBD1	TRBJ1-1	TGCGCCAGCAGCTTAAGGGGACAGGGAGGAATCACTGAAGCTTTCTTT	CASSLRGQGGITEAFF
NA	TRBV12-3/TRBV12-4	NA	TRBJ2-1	TGTGCCAGCAGTTTAGCGCTGAGCGGAAGGAACAATGAGCAGTTCTTC	CASSLALSGRNNEQFF
NA	TRBV10-3	TRBD1	TRBJ1-1	TGTGCCATCAGTGAAAGAGGACAGGGCACTGAAGCTTTCTTT	CAISERGQGTEAFF
once	TRBV30	TRBD1	TRBJ1-3	TGTGCCTTCTCAGGGGGGATCGGGCCTGGAAACACCATATATTTT	CAFSGGIGPGNTIYF
NA	TRBV4-2	TRBD1	TRBJ2-3	TGTGCCAGCAGTAGACAGGGAATGACAGATACGCAGTATTTT	CASSRQGMTDTQYF
NA	TRBV27	NA	TRBJ1-1	TGTGCCAGCAACACCCGGGAGTCTCCAGCTTTCTTT	CASNTRESPAFF
NA	TRBV19	TRBD2	TRBJ2-7	TGTGCCAGTACCCCGAATAACCTGGCGGGGGTGGATGAGCAGTACTTC	CASTPNNLAGVDEQYF
NA	TRBV18	TRBD1	TRBJ1-2	TGTGCCAGCTCACCAACGGGGACAGGCTATGGCTACACCTTC	CASSPTGTGYGYTF
NA	TRBV9	NA	TRBJ1-1	TGTGCCAGCAGCGTAACGAAGGGAGAGGCCACTGAAGCTTTCTTT	CASSVTKGEATEAFF
NA	TRBV20-1	TRBD2	TRBJ2-1	TGCAGTGCGAGACTAGCGGCCTCCTACAATGAGCAGTTCTTC	CSARLAASYNEQFF
few	TRBV4-3	NA	TRBJ2-7	TGCGCCAGCAGCCAGTATGGGTCCTACGAGCAGTACTTC	CASSQYGSYEQYF
many	TRBV4-1	NA	TRBJ2-7	TGCGCCAGCAGCCAAGGGGCAGCTTCCTACGAGCAGTACTTC	CASSQGAASYEQYF
NA	TRBV5-8	NA	TRBJ1-2	TGTGCCAGCAGCTTGACACAGAACGCTAACTATGGCTACACCTTC	CASSLTQNANYGYTF
few	TRBV6-2/TRBV6-3	TRBD2	TRBJ2-5	TGTGCCAGCAGTTTTGAAGCGGGGAAAGGAGAGACCCAGTACTTC	CASSFEAGKGETQYF
few	TRBV12-3/TRBV12-4	TRBD2	TRBJ2-5	TGTGCCAGCAGCGAACTAGCGGGAGAAGCAGAGACCCAGTACTTC	CASSELAGEAETQYF
few	TRBV27	TRBD2	TRBJ2-1	TGTGCCAGCAGCACCGCAGGCGCGGGGGGCTCCTACAATGAGCAGTTCTTC	CASSTAGAGGSYNEQFF
NA	TRBV7-3	NA	TRBJ2-6	TGTGCCAGCAGCCTGAGACAGGTGGCCTCTGGGGCCAACGTCCTGACTTTC	CASSLRQVASGANVLTF
NA	TRBV5-1	TRBD1	TRBJ2-7	TGCGCCAGCAGCCTTCGGACAGGGGGGGCCTACGAGCAGTACTTC	CASSLRTGGAYEQYF